The 9 T cell receptor beta chains in this list originate from one sample, sequenced in a study of patients and donors after allogeneic stem cell transplantation. TCRdb redid the calling of the RT-PCR reads with MiXCR, one entry per CDR3 protein. The sample records about 960,000 distinct CDR3 sequences, approximately 18% being singletons. Material for sequencing was blood, either unsorted or a sorted T cell fraction (not recorded which). These receptors were obtained from a human donor who was either an allogeneic HSCT recipient or a stem cell or donor lymphocyte infusion donor (not recorded which). It is not recorded whose cells these are; they may come from a transplant donor.

This chain connects TRBV10-2 to TRBJ1-2; TRBD1 is a possible D gene (6 bases). The V gene lost 4 bases and the J gene lost 7 bases, with 10 bases spanning the gap. The CDR3 has 12 amino acids. The germline CDR1 and CDR2 sequences are WSHSY and SAAADI. The CDR3 DNA reads TGCGCCAGCAGTGCCAACAGGGTTGGCTACACCTTC. As protein: CASSANRVGYTF.

This clonotype was picked up a small number of times. This rearrangement joins TRBV5-1 to TRBJ2-6, with 7 bases fitting TRBD1. This CDR3 has 16 amino acids. Germline V gene lookup returns CDR1 SGHRS and CDR2 YFSETQ. Germline trimming cut 4 bases from V and 2 bases from J; bases unmatched to any gene: 6. The chain's CDR3 is CASSAGTVAGANVLTF. The CDR3, as DNA: TGCGCCAGCAGCGCTGGGACAGTGGCTGGGGCCAACGTCCTGACTTTC.

The chain has TRBV7-2 and TRBJ1-2; a weak D match, TRBD1 (5 bases). The V end lost 1 base, the J end lost 1 base, and 13 bases lay between the germline ends. The CDR3 has 16 amino acids. Germline assignment: CDR1 SGHTA and CDR2 FQGNSA. CDR3 sequence (DNA): TGTGCCAGCAGCTTAGGAGGCGGACAACTTAACTATGGCTACACCTTC. Translating it yields CASSLGGGQLNYGYTF.

The J gene is TRBJ2-7, the V gene TRBV9, with TRBD2 matching 7 bases. CDR1 and CDR2 (germline): SGDLS, YYNGEE. The CDR3 has 14 amino acids. V was pared by 2 bases and J by 5 bases, with 7 bases of the junction left unmatched. The CDR3 spells CASSVSGKGNEQYF. As DNA, the CDR3 is TGTGCCAGCAGCGTGAGCGGGAAAGGCAACGAGCAGTACTTC.

The gene calls are TRBV29-1 and TRBJ2-7; tentatively, D is TRBD2 (7 bases). With 4 bases removed from V and 0 bases from J, the gap between germline ends came to 13 bases. The germline V gene encodes CDR1 SQVTM and CDR2 ANQGSEA. The CDR3 consists of 14 residues. The CDR3 loop is CSVGGGLGSYEQYF. DNA for the CDR3: TGCAGCGTTGGCGGGGGCTTGGGCTCCTACGAGCAGTACTTC.

V is TRBV28 and J is TRBJ1-6; no definite D call. Trimming stripped 6 bases from V and 10 bases from J, with 7 bases between. From germline, CDR1 is MDHEN and CDR2 SYDVKM. The CDR3 length is 11 residues. CDR3 nucleotide sequence: TGTGCCAGCAGGAGGATGTCACCCCTCCACTTT. Protein: CASRRMSPLHF.

This clonotype was seen repeatedly, ten times or more. This chain joins TRBV5-1 and TRBJ1-5; D unclear. Germline CDR1 SGHRS, CDR2 YFSETQ. V shed 0 bases and J shed 0 bases, with 7 bases lying between them. The CDR3 has 15 amino acids. The CDR3 DNA follows: TGCGCCAGCAGCTTGGACGGAGATAGCAATCAGCCCCAGCATTTT. It encodes CASSLDGDSNQPQHF.

This clonotype has only a few counts. The genes are TRBV3-1 and TRBJ1-2; D ambiguous. The CDR3 consists of 13 residues. CDR1 and CDR2 from the germline V gene are LGHDT and YNNKEL (reference sequence). Trimming cost V 1 base and J 2 bases, with 5 bases left between them. In DNA form, the CDR3 reads TGTGCCAGCAGCCAAGCAGAGAACTATGGCTACACCTTC. This codes for CASSQAENYGYTF.

The CDR3 region has the DNA TGTGCCAGCAGTTCCGGGTCCTTCGAAGCTTTCTTT. Amino acids: CASSSGSFEAFF. This rearrangement joins TRBV6-6 to TRBJ1-1, with D unclear. The V gene's germline CDR1 is MNHNY and CDR2 SVGAGI (reference sequence). The CDR3 sequence is 12 residues long. Deletions cut 4 bases from V and 8 bases from J, with 11 bases between.